The rows below give T cell receptor beta chains drawn from one sample of a study of breast tumors, draining lymph nodes, adjacent tissues. TCRdb re-analysed the multiplex PCR reads in MiXCR, keeping a single row per CDR3 protein. The table records some 66,000 distinct CDR3 sequences, less than 60% of them present only once. Sequenced material: breast tumor tissue. Receptor source: a female donor with breast cancer. Some clones in this sample may be carry-over from other donors' samples. The CDR3 runs from the conserved cysteine through the conserved F or W. The order of the fields is J gene, clone size, V gene, D gene, CDR3 DNA, CDR3 protein. The D gene is left open where the match is weak. Part of the rows lack a size; the others show once, few, many or a class for expanded clones.

TRBJ1-5 | medium-sized | TRBV20-1 | . | TGCAGTGCTTTATCTCCAGGGGAACACAATCAGCCCCAGCATTTT | CSALSPGEHNQPQHF
TRBJ2-6 | . | TRBV29-1 | TRBD1 | TGCAGCGTTGACATGACAGGGGCATTCGGGGCCAACGTCCTGACTTTC | CSVDMTGAFGANVLTF
TRBJ1-1 | . | TRBV20-1 | TRBD1 | TGCAGTGCTAGAGACCCGGGACAGATCTACACTGAAGCTTTCTTT | CSARDPGQIYTEAFF
TRBJ2-3 | . | TRBV7-9 | TRBD2 | TGTGCCAGCAGCCGTACTAGCGGGGCAGGAGATACGCAGTATTTT | CASSRTSGAGDTQYF
TRBJ2-7 | many | TRBV11-2 | . | TGTGCCAGCAGCTTAGACGGCTACGAGCAGTACTTC | CASSLDGYEQYF
TRBJ2-4 | many | TRBV20-1 | . | TGCAGTGCTAGAGATTCGGGAAGGGATGAAAACATTCAGTACTTC | CSARDSGRDENIQYF
TRBJ2-1 | . | TRBV7-9 | . | TGTGCCAGCAGCGTAGGTGGCGGGTTGTACTCCTACAATGAGCAGTTCTTC | CASSVGGGLYSYNEQFF
TRBJ1-4 | . | TRBV5-5 | TRBD1 | TGTGCCAGCAGCTTGGAATTTTTGGGACAGGGGGCAGGCTCTAATGAAAAACTGTTTTTT | CASSLEFLGQGAGSNEKLFF
TRBJ2-5 | many | TRBV7-2 | . | TGTGCCAGCAGCTTATTTTGGGGGGCGTTGAAGACCCAGTACTTC | CASSLFWGALKTQYF
TRBJ1-2 | many | TRBV9 | TRBD1 | TGTGCCAGCAGCGTAGGACAGGGACCCTATGGCTACACCTTC | CASSVGQGPYGYTF
TRBJ2-5 | many | TRBV7-2 | . | TGTGCCAGCAGCTTTTACCGGGAGACAGAGACCCAGTACTTC | CASSFYRETETQYF
TRBJ2-7 | many | TRBV7-2 | . | TGTGCCAGCAGCAGAGGGGGTATCTACGAGCAGTACTTC | CASSRGGIYEQYF
TRBJ1-6 | many | TRBV9 | . | TGTGCCAGCAGCGAACAGGTGGGGGGCGATTCACCCCTCCACTTT | CASSEQVGGDSPLHF
TRBJ2-1 | many | TRBV20-1 | TRBD1 | TGCAGTGCTGTCGGGACAGGGAGGAATGAGCAGTTCTTC | CSAVGTGRNEQFF
TRBJ2-3 | many | TRBV9 | . | TGTGCCAGCAGCACCTCGACTAGGGGTGGCACAGATACGCAGTATTTT | CASSTSTRGGTDTQYF